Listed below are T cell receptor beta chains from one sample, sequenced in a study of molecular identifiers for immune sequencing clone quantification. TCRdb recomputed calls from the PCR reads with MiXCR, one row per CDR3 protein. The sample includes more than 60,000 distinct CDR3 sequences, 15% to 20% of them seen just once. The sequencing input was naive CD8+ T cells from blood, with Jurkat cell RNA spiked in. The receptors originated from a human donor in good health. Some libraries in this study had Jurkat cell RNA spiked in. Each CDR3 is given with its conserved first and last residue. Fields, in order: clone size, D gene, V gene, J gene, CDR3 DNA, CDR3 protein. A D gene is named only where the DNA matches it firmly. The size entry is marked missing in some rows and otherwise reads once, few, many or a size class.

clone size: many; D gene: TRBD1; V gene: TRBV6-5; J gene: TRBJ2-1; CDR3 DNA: TGTGCCAGCAGTTACAACAGGGGGAATGAGCAGTTCTTC; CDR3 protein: CASSYNRGNEQFF
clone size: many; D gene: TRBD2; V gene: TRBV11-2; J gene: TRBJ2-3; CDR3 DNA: TGTGCCAGCAGCTTCCACCGGGAGCGGGGCCGAACCCTTAGCACAGATACGCAGTATTTT; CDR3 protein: CASSFHRERGRTLSTDTQYF
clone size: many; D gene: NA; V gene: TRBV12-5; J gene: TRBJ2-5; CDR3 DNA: TGTGCTAGTGGTTTGGACCGCCTCGGGGGCCAAGAGGCCCAGTACTTC; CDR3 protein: CASGLDRLGGQEAQYF
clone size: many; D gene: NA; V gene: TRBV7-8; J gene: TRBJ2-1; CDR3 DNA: TGTGCCACTGTAGACTCATACAATGAGCAGTTCTTC; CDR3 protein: CATVDSYNEQFF
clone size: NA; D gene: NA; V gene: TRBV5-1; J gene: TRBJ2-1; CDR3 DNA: TGCGCCAGCAGCTTCGGCGGGAACAATGAGCAGTTCTTC; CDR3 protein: CASSFGGNNEQFF
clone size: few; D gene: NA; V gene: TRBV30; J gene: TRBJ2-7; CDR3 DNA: TGTGCCTGGAGCCCTCGGGGAGGCCGTTCCTACGAGCAGTACTTC; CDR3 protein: CAWSPRGGRSYEQYF
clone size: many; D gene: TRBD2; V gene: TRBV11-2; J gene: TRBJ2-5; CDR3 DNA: TGTGCCAGCAGAGAGGTCCTAGCGGGAGAGACCCAGTACTTC; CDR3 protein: CASREVLAGETQYF
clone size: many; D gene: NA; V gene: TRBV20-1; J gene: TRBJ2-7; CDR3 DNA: TGCAGTGTTAGCAGGGTCGGGGCCGACGAGCAGTACTTC; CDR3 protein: CSVSRVGADEQYF
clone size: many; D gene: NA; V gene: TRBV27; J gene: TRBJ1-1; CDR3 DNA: TGTGCCAGCAGTTTAAGCCCGAACACTGAAGCTTTCTTT; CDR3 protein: CASSLSPNTEAFF
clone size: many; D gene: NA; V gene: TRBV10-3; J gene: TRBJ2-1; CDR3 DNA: TGTGCCATCCGGGCGGGTGACAATGAGCAGTTCTTC; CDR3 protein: CAIRAGDNEQFF
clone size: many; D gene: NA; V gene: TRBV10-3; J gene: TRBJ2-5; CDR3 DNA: TGTGCCATCAGTGGAGGGATACAAGAGACCCAGTACTTC; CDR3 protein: CAISGGIQETQYF
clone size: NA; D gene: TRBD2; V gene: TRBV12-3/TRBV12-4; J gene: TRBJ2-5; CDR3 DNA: TGTGCCAGCAACTCCCTGGGTCCTAGCGGAGAGACCCAGTACTTC; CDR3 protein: CASNSLGPSGETQYF
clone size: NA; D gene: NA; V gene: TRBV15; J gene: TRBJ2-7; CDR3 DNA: TGTGCCACCAGCACCCTAGGGGGAGAGCAGTACTTC; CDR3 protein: CATSTLGGEQYF
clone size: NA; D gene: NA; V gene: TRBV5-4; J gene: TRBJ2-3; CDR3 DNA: TGTGCCAGCAGCGGGGGAGAGGGGGGCACAGATACGCAGTATTTT; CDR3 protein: CASSGGEGGTDTQYF
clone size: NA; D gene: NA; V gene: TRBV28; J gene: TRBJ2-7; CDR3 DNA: TGTGCCAGCAGTTGGAACAACTACGAGCAGTACTTC; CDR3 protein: CASSWNNYEQYF
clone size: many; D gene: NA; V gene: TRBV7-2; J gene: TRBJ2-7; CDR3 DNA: TGTGCCAGCAGCTTTATTCGCTACGAGCAGTACTTC; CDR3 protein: CASSFIRYEQYF
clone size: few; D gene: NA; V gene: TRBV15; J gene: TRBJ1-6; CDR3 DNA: TGTGCCACCAGCCTCAACCCCACGGGTTCCTATAATTCACCCCTCCACTTT; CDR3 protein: CATSLNPTGSYNSPLHF
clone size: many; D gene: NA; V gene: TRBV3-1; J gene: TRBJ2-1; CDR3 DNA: TGTGCCAGCAGCCAGCGGGACTTAAATTCATACAATGGTGATGAGCAGTTCTTC; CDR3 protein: CASSQRDLNSYNGDEQFF
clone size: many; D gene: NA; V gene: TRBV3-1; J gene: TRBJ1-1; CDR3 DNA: TGTGCCAGCAGCCACGAGGGACGAGGGAACACTGAAGCTTTCTTT; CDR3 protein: CASSHEGRGNTEAFF
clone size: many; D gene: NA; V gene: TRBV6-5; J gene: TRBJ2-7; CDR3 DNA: TGTGCCAGCAGTTGGGGGAACGAGCAGTACTTC; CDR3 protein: CASSWGNEQYF
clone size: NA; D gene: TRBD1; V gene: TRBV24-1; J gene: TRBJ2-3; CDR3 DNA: TGTGCCACCAGTGAAACGACAGGGGAGGGCACAGATACGCAGTATTTT; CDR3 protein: CATSETTGEGTDTQYF
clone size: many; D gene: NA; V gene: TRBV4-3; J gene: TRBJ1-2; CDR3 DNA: TGCGCCAGCAGCGACAGTAGTGGCTACACCTTC; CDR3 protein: CASSDSSGYTF
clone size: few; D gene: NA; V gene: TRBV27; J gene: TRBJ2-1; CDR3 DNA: TGTGCCAGCAGGACAGGTACAAAGAGCTCCTACAATGAGCAGTTCTTC; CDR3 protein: CASRTGTKSSYNEQFF
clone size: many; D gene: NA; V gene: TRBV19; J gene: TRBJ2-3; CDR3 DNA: TGTGCCAGTAGTATATTCGGGAGCACAGATACGCAGTATTTT; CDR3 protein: CASSIFGSTDTQYF
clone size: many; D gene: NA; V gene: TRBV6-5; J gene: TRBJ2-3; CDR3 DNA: TGTGCCAGCAGTAAAGGACAGCCCAGGGATACGCAGTATTTT; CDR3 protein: CASSKGQPRDTQYF
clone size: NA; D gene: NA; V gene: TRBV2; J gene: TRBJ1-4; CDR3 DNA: TGTGCCAGCAGTGAGTGGAAAAATGAAAAACTGTTTTTT; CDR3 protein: CASSEWKNEKLFF
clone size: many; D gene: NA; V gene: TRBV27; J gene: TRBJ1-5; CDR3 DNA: TGTGCCAGCAGTTTAGGGCCGGGGAATCAGCCCCAGCATTTT; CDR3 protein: CASSLGPGNQPQHF
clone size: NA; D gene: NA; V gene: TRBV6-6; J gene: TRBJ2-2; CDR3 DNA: TGTGCCAGCAGTCCCCTTTGGGGGGTTTCAATTTCGAGCACCGGGGAGCTGTTTTTT; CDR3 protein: CASSPLWGVSISSTGELFF
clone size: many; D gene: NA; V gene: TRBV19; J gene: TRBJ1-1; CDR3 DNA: TGTGCCAGTCGTCACCGATACGATACAGATTTGAACACTGAAGCTTTCTTT; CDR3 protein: CASRHRYDTDLNTEAFF
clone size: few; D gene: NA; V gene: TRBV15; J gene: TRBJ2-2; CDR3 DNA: TGTGCCACCAGCTACCTGACCGGGGAGCTGTTTTTT; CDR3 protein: CATSYLTGELFF
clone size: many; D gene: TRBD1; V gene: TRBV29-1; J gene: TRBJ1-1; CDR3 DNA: TGCAGCGTTGAGGGGGACAGGGCTCTGGCTGAAGCTTTCTTT; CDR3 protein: CSVEGDRALAEAFF
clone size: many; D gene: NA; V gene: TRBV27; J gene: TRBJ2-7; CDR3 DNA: TGTGCCGAGGAGGGCGGCTACGAGCAGTACTTC; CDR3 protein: CAEEGGYEQYF
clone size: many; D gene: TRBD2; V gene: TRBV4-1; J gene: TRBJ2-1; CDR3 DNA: TGCGCCAGCAGCCCCAGGGAGGGTGGCGGGCCCTCCTACAATGAGCAGTTCTTC; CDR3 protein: CASSPREGGGPSYNEQFF
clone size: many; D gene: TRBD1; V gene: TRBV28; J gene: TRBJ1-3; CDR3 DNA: TGTGCCAGCAGTTTATATACAGGGGGCTCTGGAAACACCATATATTTT; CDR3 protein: CASSLYTGGSGNTIYF
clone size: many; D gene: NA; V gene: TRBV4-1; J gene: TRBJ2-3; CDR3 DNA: TGCGCCAGCAGCCAGGCGGAGTCCAAACGTAGCACAGATACGCAGTATTTT; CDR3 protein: CASSQAESKRSTDTQYF
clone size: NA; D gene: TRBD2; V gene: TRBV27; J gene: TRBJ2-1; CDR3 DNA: TGTGCCAGCAGTTTGGGACTAGGTGTAAATGAGCAGTTCTTC; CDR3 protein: CASSLGLGVNEQFF
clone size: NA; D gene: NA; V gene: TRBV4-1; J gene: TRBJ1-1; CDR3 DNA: TGCGCCGGCAGCCAAGTTGGGGCGACGGAAGCTTTCTTT; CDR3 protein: CAGSQVGATEAFF
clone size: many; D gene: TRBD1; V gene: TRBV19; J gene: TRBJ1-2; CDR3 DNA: TGTGCCAGTAGTATTGGACAGGGGGACTATGGCTACACCTTC; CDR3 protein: CASSIGQGDYGYTF
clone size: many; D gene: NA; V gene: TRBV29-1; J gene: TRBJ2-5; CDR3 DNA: TGCAGCGTTGAAGGGACCTTCGAGGTGGGGTTTCAAGAGACCCAGTACTTC; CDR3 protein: CSVEGTFEVGFQETQYF